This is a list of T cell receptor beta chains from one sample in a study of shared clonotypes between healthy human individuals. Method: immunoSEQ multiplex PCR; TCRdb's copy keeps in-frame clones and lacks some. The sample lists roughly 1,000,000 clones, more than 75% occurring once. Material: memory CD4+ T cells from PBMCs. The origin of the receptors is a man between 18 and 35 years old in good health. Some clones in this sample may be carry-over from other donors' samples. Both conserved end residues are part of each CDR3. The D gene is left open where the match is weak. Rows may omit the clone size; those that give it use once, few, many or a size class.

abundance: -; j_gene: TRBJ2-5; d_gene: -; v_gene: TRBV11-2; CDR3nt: TGTGCCAGCAGGCGGCTACGCTCTGGGGAGACCCAGTACTTC; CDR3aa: CASRRLRSGETQYF
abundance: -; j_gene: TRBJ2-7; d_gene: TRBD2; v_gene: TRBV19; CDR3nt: TGTGCCAGTAGTAACACCCTACTAGCGGGAGACTACGAGCAGTACTTC; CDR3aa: CASSNTLLAGDYEQYF
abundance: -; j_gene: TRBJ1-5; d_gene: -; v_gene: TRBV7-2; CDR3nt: TGTGCCAGCAGCCCCCCTCCGGGACCCCGGGGCAATCAGCCCCAGCATTTT; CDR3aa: CASSPPPGPRGNQPQHF
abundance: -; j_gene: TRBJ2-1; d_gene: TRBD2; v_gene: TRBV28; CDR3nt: TGTGCCAGCAGCCCCCGTGGTAGCGGGAGAGTCAATGAGCAGTTCTTC; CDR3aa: CASSPRGSGRVNEQFF
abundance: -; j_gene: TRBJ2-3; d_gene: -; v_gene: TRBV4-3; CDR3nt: TGCGCCAGCAGCCAAGATCGAGGGAGGTCAGATACGCAGTATTTT; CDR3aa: CASSQDRGRSDTQYF
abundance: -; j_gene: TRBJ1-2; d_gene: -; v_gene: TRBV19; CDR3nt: TGTGCCAGTAGTGTTCAGACAGTCAACTATGGCTACACCTTC; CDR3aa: CASSVQTVNYGYTF
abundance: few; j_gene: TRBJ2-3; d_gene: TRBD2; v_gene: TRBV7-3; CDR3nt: TGTGCCAGCAGCTTAGCCCCCCTAGCGGGACCTACTAGCACAGATACGCAGTATTTT; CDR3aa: CASSLAPLAGPTSTDTQYF
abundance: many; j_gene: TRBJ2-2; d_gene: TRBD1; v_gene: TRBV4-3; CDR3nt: TGCGCCAGCAGCCTTCCCCCGCACAGACAGGGGGCCGGGGAGCTGTTTTTT; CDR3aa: CASSLPPHRQGAGELFF
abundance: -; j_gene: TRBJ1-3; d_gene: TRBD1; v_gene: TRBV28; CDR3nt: TGTGCCAGCAGTTCCCCCTCGGGACAGTTCTACTCTGGAAACACCATATATTTT; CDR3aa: CASSSPSGQFYSGNTIYF
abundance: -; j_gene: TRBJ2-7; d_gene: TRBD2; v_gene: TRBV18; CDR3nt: TGTGCCAGCTCACCGGGACTAGCGGGGTACGAGCAGTACTTC; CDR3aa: CASSPGLAGYEQYF
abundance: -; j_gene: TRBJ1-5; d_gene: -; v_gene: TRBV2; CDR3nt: TGTGCCAGCAGTGTGACCAGGGGCAATCAGCCCCAGCATTTT; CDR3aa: CASSVTRGNQPQHF
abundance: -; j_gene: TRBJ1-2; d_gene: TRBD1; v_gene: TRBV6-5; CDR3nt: TGTGCCAGCAGTTACGGCAGGGGGCCCTATGGCTACACCTTC; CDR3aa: CASSYGRGPYGYTF
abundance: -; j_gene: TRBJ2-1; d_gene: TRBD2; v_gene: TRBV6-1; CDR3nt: TGTGCCAGCAGTGGGATAGCGGGAGACAATGAGCAGTTCTTC; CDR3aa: CASSGIAGDNEQFF
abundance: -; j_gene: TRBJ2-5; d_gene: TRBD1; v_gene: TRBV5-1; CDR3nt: TGCGCCAGCAGCAGTACAGGGGCGACGTACCAAGAGACCCAGTACTTC; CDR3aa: CASSSTGATYQETQYF
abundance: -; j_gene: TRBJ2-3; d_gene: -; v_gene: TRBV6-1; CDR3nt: TGTGCCAGCAGGACAGCCACAGATACGCAGTATTTT; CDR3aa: CASRTATDTQYF
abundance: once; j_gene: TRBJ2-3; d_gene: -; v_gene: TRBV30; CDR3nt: TGTGCCTGGAGGACAGGTTATGGAGATACGCAGTATTTT; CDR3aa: CAWRTGYGDTQYF
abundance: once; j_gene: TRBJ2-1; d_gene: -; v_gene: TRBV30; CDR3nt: TGTGCCTGGAGTCGGGCCTTTTCTGAGCAGTTCTTC; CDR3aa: CAWSRAFSEQFF
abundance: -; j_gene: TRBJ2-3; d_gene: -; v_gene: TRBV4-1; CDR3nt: TGCGCCAGCAGCCGATCTGAACATACGCAGTATTTT; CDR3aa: CASSRSEHTQYF
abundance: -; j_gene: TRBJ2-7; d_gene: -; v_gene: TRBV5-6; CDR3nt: TGTGCCAGCAGCTTGAGTGGTCTGGTCGCCTACGAGCAGTACTTC; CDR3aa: CASSLSGLVAYEQYF
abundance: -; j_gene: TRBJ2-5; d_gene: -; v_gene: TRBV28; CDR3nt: TGTGCCAGCAATGAGGGGCCGAAAGAGACCCAGTACTTC; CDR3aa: CASNEGPKETQYF
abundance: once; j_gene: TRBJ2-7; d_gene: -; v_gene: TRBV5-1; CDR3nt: TGCGCCAGCAGCTTGGAGGTTAGGTCCTACGAGCAGTACTTC; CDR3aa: CASSLEVRSYEQYF
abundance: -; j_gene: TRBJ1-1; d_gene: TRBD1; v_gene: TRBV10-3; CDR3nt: TGTGCCATCAACCTAGACAGGGGCACTGAAGCTTTCTTT; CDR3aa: CAINLDRGTEAFF
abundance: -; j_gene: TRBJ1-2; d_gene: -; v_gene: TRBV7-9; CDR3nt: TGTGCCAGCAGCTTTTGGGACGCTAACTATGGCTACACCTTC; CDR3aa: CASSFWDANYGYTF
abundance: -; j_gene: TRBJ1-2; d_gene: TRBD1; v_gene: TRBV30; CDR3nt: TGTGCCTGGACCCTCTGGGGGAGGGGGCGAGGCTACACCTTC; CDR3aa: CAWTLWGRGRGYTF
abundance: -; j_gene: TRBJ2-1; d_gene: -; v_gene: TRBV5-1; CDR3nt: TGCGCCAGCAGCTTGGGGTTAATTTCCTACAATGAGCAGTTCTTC; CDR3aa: CASSLGLISYNEQFF
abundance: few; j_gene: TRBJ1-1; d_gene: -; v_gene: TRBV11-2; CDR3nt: TGTGCCAGCAGCGCAGGACACAACACTGAAGCTTTCTTT; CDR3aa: CASSAGHNTEAFF
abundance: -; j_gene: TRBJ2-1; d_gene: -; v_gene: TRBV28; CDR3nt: TGTGCCAGCAGTTTACAAGGAATGGGCAATGAGCAGTTCTTC; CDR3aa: CASSLQGMGNEQFF
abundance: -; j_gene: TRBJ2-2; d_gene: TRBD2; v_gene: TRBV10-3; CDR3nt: TGTGCCATCAGTGGACTAGCGGGAGAAACCGGGGAGCTGTTTTTT; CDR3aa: CAISGLAGETGELFF
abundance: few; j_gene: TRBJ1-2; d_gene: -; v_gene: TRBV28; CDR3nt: TGTGCCAGCAGTTTAACTGCAGTCAACTATGGCTACACCTTC; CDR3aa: CASSLTAVNYGYTF
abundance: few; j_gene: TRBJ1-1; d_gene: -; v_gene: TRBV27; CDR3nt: TGTGCCAGCAGTTTATCTGTGACAGTTGCTGAAGCTTTCTTT; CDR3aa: CASSLSVTVAEAFF
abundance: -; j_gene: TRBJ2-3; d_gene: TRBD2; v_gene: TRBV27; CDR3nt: TGTGCCAGCAGGCGACTAGCGGGCAACCCCCAGTATTTT; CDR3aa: CASRRLAGNPQYF
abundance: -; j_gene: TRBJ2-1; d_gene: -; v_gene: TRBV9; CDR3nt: TGTGCCAGCAGCGTAGACAGGGTCAATGAGCAGTTCTTC; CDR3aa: CASSVDRVNEQFF
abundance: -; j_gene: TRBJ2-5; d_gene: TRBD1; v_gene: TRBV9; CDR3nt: TGTGCCAGCAGCGGGACTCTACAGGGGAGTGAGACCCAGTACTTC; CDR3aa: CASSGTLQGSETQYF
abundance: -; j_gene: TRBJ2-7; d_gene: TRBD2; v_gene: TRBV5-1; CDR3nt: TGCGCCAGCAGCCGAACAGTAGCGGGTCACGAGCAGTACTTC; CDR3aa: CASSRTVAGHEQYF
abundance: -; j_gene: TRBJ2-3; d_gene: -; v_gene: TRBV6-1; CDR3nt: TGTGCCAGTCAGACAGGTAGCACAGATACGCAGTATTTT; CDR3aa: CASQTGSTDTQYF
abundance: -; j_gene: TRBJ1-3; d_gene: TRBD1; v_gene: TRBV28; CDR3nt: TGTGCCAGCAGTTTCCTTCCTGGTTTTCAGGGGGCGGATGGAAACACCATATATTTT; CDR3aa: CASSFLPGFQGADGNTIYF
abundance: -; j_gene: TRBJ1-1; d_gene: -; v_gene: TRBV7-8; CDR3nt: TGTGCCAGCAGCTTAGCCCTTAAAGCGAACACTGAAGCTTTCTTT; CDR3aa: CASSLALKANTEAFF
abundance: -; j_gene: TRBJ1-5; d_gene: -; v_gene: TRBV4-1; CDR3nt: TGCGCCAGCAGCCAAGATTGGGCAGGCGTCGGCAATCAGCCCCAGCATTTT; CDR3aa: CASSQDWAGVGNQPQHF
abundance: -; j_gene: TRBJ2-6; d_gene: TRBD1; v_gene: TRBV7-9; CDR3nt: TGTGCCAGCACAGAATACCGGGACAGGGGCTCTGGGGCCAACGTCCTGACTTTC; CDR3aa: CASTEYRDRGSGANVLTF
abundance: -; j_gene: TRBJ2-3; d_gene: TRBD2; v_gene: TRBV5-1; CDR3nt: TGCGCCAGCAGCCGCGGGACTAGCGGGCCCGGGGATACGCAGTATTTT; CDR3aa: CASSRGTSGPGDTQYF
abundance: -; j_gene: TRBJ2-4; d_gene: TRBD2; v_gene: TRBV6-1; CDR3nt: TGTGCCAGCAGTGAAGCGGGGCTAGCGGGATTCCCGACTCTCAAAAACATTCAGTACTTC; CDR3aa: CASSEAGLAGFPTLKNIQYF
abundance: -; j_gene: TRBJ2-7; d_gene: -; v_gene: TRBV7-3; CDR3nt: TGTGCCAGCAGCTCAGGAGGGCCCCGCTCCGAGCAGTACTTC; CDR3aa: CASSSGGPRSEQYF
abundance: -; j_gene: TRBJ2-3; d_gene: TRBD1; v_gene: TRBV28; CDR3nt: TGTGCCAGCAGCGGACAGGGGGCAGGAGATACGCAGTATTTT; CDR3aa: CASSGQGAGDTQYF
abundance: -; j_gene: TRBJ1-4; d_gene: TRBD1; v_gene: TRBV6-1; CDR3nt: TGTGCCAGCAGTGAGGGACAGTTTCGTGAAAAACTGTTTTTT; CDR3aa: CASSEGQFREKLFF
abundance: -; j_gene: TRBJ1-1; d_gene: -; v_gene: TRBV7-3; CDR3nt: TGTGCCAGCAGCCCCCGACAGTCTAAGATGAACACTGAAGCTTTCTTT; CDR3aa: CASSPRQSKMNTEAFF
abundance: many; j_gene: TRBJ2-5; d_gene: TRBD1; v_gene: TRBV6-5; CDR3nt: TGTGCCAGCAGTTACTCCGGGACAGGGGCAGAGACCCAGTACTTC; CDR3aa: CASSYSGTGAETQYF
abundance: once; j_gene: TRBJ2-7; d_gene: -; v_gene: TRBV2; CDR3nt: TGTGCCAGCAGTGAAGGCTTCTCCTACGAGCAGTACTTC; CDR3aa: CASSEGFSYEQYF
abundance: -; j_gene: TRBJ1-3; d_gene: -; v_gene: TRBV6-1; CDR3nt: TGTGCCAGCAGTGAGGCAACACGGGGAAACACCATATATTTT; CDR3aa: CASSEATRGNTIYF
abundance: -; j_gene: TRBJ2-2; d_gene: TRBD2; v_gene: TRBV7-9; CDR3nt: TGTGCCAGCAGCCTACCACCCCGACTAGCGGGGAACACCGGGGAGCTGTTTTTT; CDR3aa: CASSLPPRLAGNTGELFF
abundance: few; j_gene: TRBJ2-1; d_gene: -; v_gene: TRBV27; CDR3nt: TGTGCCAGCAGTCCCCTCAGGGGCCACAACAATGAGCAGTTCTTC; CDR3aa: CASSPLRGHNNEQFF
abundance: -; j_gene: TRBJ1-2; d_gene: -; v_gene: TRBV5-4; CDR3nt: TGTGCCAGCAGCGCCCCGGGACGTACTACTTACACCTTC; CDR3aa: CASSAPGRTTYTF
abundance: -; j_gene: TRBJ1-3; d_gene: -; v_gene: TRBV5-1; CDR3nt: TGCGCCAGCAGCTTGAGTGGGCAATCGGGAAACACCATATATTTT; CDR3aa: CASSLSGQSGNTIYF
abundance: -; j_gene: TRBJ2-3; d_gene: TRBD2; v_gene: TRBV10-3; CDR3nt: TGTGCCATCAGTGAGTACGCGGCGGGAGGGCCTGATACGCAGTATTTT; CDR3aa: CAISEYAAGGPDTQYF
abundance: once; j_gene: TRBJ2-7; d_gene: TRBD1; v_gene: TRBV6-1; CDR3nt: TGTGCCACCCAGGGGGTCTCCTACGAGCAGTACTTC; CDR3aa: CATQGVSYEQYF
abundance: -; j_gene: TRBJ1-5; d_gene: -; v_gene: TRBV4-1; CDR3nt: TGCGCCAGCAGCCAAGGGTACACCTATAGCAATCAGCCCCAGCATTTT; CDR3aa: CASSQGYTYSNQPQHF